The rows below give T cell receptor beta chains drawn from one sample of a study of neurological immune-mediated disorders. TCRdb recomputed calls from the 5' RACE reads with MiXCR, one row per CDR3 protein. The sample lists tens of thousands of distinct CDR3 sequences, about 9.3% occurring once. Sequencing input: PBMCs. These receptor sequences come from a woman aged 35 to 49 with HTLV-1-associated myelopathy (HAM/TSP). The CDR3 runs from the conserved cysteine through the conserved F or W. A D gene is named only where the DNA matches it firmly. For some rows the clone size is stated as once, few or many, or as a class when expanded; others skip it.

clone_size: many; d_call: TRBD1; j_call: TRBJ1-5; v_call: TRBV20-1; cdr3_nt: TGCAGTGCAGAGGGGGCTGGCAATCAGCCCCAGCATTTT; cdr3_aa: CSAEGAGNQPQHF
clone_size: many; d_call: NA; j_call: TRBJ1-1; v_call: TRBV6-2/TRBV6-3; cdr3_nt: TGTGCCAGCAGAACCCAGGGTCAGAACACTGAAGCTTTCTTT; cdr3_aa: CASRTQGQNTEAFF
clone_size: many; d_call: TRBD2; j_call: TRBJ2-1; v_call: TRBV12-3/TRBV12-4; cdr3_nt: TGTGCCAGCAGTTTAGTTAGCGGGGGGAACAATGAGCAGTTCTTC; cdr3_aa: CASSLVSGGNNEQFF
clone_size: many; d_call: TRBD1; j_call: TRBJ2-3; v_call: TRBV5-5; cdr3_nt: TGTGCCAGCAGCTTGACAGGGGGGCCAGATACGCAGTATTTT; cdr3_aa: CASSLTGGPDTQYF
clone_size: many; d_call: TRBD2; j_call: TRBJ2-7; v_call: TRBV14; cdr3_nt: TGTGCCAGCAGCCTCGGAACGCTAGCGGGGGGGCGGTACGAGCAGTACTTC; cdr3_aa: CASSLGTLAGGRYEQYF
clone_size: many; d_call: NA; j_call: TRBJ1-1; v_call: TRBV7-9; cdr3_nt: TGTGCCAGCAGCTTGGACATGAACACTGAAGCTTTCTTT; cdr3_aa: CASSLDMNTEAFF
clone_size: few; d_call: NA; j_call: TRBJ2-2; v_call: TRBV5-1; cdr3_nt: TGCGCCAGCAGCTTGGAACGGCCTAACACCGGGGAGCTGTTTTTT; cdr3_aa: CASSLERPNTGELFF
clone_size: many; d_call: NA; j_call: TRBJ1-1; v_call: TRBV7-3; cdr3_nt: TGTGCCAGCAGCTTAACTGAAGACACTGAAGCTTTCTTT; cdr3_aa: CASSLTEDTEAFF
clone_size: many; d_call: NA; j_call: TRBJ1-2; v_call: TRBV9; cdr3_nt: TGTGCCAGCAGCGTTGGACAGAGGGGGGGTTATGGCTACACCTTC; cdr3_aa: CASSVGQRGGYGYTF
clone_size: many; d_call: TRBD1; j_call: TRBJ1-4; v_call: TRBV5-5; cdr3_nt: TGTGCCAGCAGCTTGGGACAGGGGATCGGTGAAAAACTGTTTTTT; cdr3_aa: CASSLGQGIGEKLFF
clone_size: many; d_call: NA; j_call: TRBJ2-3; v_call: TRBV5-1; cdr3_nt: TGCGCCAGCAGCTTACTGACAGTTGGGCTAACAGATACGCAGTATTTT; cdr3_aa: CASSLLTVGLTDTQYF
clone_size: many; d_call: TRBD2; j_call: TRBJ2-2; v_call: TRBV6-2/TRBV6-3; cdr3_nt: TGTGCCACCTCAGTTAGCGCCGGGGGGGCCGGGGAGCTGTTTTTT; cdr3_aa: CATSVSAGGAGELFF
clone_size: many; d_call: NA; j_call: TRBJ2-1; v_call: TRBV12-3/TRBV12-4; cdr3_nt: TGTGCCAGCAACCTTTTACCGGGCGGTGAGCAGTTCTTC; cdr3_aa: CASNLLPGGEQFF
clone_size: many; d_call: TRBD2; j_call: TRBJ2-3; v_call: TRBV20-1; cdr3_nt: TGCAGTGCTGCCGGGACTAGCGGGGGGGAATTCACAGATACGCAGTATTTT; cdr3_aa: CSAAGTSGGEFTDTQYF
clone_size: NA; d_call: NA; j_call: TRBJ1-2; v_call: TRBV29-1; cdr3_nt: TGCAGATACGGGAGGGGGGGAAACTATGGCTACACCTTC; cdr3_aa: CRYGRGGNYGYTF
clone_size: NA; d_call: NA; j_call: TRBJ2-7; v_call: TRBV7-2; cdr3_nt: TGTGCCAGCAGCTTGACACGGCTTCGTAAGGGGGGATACGAGCAGTACTTC; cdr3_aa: CASSLTRLRKGGYEQYF
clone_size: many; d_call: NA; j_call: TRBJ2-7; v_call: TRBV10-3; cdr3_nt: TGTGCCATCAGTGAGAACAGCTTCTGGGAGCAGTACTTC; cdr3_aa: CAISENSFWEQYF